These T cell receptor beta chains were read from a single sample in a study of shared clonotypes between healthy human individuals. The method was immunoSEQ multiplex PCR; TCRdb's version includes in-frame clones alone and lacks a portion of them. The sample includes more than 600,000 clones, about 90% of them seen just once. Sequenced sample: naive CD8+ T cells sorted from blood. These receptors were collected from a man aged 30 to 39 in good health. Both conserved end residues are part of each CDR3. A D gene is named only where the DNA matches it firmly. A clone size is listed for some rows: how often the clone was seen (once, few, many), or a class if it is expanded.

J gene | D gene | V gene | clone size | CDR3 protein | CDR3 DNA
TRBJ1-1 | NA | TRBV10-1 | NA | CASSESAGENTEAFF | TGCGCCAGCAGTGAGTCGGCAGGGGAGAACACTGAAGCTTTCTTT
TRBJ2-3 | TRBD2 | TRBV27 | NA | CASSLIGGDTQYF | TGTGCCAGCAGTTTAATCGGGGGGGATACGCAGTATTTT
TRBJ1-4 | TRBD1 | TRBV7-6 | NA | CASSRLGTGTTNEKLFF | TGTGCCAGCAGCCGACTCGGGACAGGGACAACTAATGAAAAACTGTTTTTT
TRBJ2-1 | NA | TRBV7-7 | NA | CASSLSRDNEQFF | TGTGCCAGCAGCTTAAGCAGGGACAATGAGCAGTTCTTC
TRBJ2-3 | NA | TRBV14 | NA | CASSQVVRIDTQYF | TGTGCCAGCAGCCAAGTTGTAAGGATCGATACGCAGTATTTT
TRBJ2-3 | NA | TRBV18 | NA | CASSPTTQGSTDTQYF | TGTGCCAGCTCACCAACAACTCAGGGTTCCACAGATACGCAGTATTTT
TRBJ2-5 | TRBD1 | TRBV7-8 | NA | CASSLLRTGVILAETQYF | TGTGCCAGCAGCTTACTCCGGACAGGGGTGATTCTAGCAGAGACCCAGTACTTC
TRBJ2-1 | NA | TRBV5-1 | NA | CASSGTSSSYNEQFF | TGCGCCAGCAGCGGGACTTCCTCTTCCTACAATGAGCAGTTCTTC
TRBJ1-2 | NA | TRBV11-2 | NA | CASSLGVALYGYTF | TGTGCCAGCAGCTTAGGGGTTGCGCTCTATGGCTACACCTTC
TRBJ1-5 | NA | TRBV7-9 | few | CASSNGPNQPQHF | TGTGCCAGCAGCAACGGGCCGAATCAGCCCCAGCATTTT
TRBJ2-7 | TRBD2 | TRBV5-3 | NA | CARSLVLAPLYEQYF | TGTGCCAGAAGCTTGGTACTAGCGCCGCTCTACGAGCAGTACTTC
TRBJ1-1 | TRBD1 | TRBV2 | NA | CATPTGIGTEAFF | TGTGCCACTCCGACAGGGATCGGCACTGAAGCTTTCTTT
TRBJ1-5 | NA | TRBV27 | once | CASRGTVSNQPQHF | TGTGCCAGCAGGGGGACGGTTAGCAATCAGCCCCAGCATTTT
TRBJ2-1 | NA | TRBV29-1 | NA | CKILGELNNEQFF | TGCAAAATTCTCGGAGAACTCAACAATGAGCAGTTCTTC
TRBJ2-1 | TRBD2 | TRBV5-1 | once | CASSNQGVAGKGFYNEQFF | TGCGCCAGCAGTAACCAGGGCGTAGCGGGGAAGGGCTTCTACAATGAGCAGTTCTTC
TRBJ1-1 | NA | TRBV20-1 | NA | CSGGRREAFF | TGCAGTGGAGGTCGTAGAGAAGCTTTCTTT
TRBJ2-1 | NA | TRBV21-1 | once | CASRRLLAGEFDEQFF | TGTGCCAGCAGGCGGTTACTAGCGGGAGAGTTCGATGAGCAGTTCTTC
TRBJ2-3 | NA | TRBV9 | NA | CASSQLPGTLTSTDTQYF | TGTGCCAGCAGCCAATTACCGGGGACACTAACTAGCACAGATACGCAGTATTTT
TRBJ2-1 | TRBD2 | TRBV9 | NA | CASSVSGSGSPPYNEQFF | TGTGCCAGCAGCGTATCCGGTAGCGGGAGTCCCCCGTACAATGAGCAGTTCTTC
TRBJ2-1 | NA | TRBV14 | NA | CASRISVGHEQFF | TGTGCCAGCAGGATTTCAGTGGGCCATGAGCAGTTCTTC
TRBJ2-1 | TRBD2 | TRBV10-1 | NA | CASSASGSSYNEQFF | TGCGCCAGCAGTGCTAGCGGAAGCTCCTACAATGAGCAGTTCTTC
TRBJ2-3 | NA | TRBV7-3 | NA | CASSSEPSTDTQYF | TGTGCCAGCAGCTCTGAACCGAGCACAGATACGCAGTATTTT
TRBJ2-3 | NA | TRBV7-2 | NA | CASSTYLASGRTDTQYF | TGTGCCAGCAGCACCTACCTAGCCTCAGGTCGCACAGATACGCAGTATTTT
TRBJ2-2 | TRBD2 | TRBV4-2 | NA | CASSPTSGANTGELFF | TGTGCCAGCAGCCCCACTAGCGGAGCAAACACCGGGGAGCTGTTTTTT
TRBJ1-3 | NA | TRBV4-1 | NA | CASSHTGPGNTIYF | TGCGCCAGCAGCCACACTGGGCCTGGAAACACCATATATTTT
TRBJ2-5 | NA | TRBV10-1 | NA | CASSETRGNPIQETQYF | TGCGCCAGCAGTGAGACCAGGGGTAACCCCATACAAGAGACCCAGTACTTC
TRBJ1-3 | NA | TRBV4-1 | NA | CASSQDGTATPSNTIYF | TGCGCCAGCAGCCAAGATGGGACCGCGACTCCAAGCAACACCATATATTTT
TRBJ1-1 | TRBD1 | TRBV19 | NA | CATTPPDRANTEAFF | TGTGCCACCACGCCCCCCGACAGGGCGAACACTGAAGCTTTCTTT
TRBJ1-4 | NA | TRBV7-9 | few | CASSQTNEKLFF | TGTGCCAGCAGCCAGACTAATGAAAAACTGTTTTTT
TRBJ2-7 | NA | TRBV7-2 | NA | CASSLALLSYEQYF | TGTGCCAGCAGCTTAGCTCTCCTCTCCTACGAGCAGTACTTC
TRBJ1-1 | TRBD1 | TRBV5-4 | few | CASSPRTGAPTEAFF | TGTGCCAGCAGCCCTCGGACAGGGGCCCCAACTGAAGCTTTCTTT
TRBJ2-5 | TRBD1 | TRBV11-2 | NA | CASSLPLQGAITKTQYF | TGTGCCAGCAGCTTACCCCTACAGGGGGCGATCACGAAGACCCAGTACTTC
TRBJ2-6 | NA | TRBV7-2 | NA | CASSPAGQANVLTF | TGTGCCAGCAGCCCTGCGGGACAGGCCAACGTCCTGACTTTC
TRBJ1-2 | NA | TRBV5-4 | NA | CASSPRGGTQPYGYTF | TGTGCCAGCAGCCCACGGGGGGGGACCCAGCCATATGGCTACACCTTC
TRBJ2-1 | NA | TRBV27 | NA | CASSLSSRSSYNEQFF | TGTGCCAGCAGTTTATCGTCACGAAGCTCCTACAATGAGCAGTTCTTC
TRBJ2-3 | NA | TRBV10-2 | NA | CASSPRDRTDTQYF | TGCGCCAGCTCCCCCCGGGACCGCACAGATACGCAGTATTTT
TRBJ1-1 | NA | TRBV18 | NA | CASSPNTEAFF | TGTGCCAGCTCTCCGAACACTGAAGCTTTCTTT
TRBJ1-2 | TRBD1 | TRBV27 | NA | CASSSYTQGLDYGYTF | TGTGCCAGCAGTTCATATACACAGGGGTTGGACTATGGCTACACCTTC
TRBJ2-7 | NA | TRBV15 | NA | CATSRGSGTYEQYF | TGTGCCACCAGCAGAGGGTCAGGAACCTACGAGCAGTACTTC
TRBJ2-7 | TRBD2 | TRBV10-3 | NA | CATRLAGASYEQYF | TGTGCCACCAGACTAGCGGGAGCCTCCTACGAGCAGTACTTC
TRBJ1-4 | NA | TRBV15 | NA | CATSREGQTNEKLFF | TGTGCCACCAGCAGAGAGGGTCAAACTAATGAAAAACTGTTTTTT
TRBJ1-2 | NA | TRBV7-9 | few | CASSLRGGSEGYTF | TGTGCCAGCAGCTTACGAGGTGGCAGCGAAGGCTACACCTTC
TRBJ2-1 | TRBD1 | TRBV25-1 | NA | CASSAWSDRAEVDNEQFF | TGTGCCAGCAGTGCCTGGTCTGACAGGGCTGAGGTCGACAATGAGCAGTTCTTC
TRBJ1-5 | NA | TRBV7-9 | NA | CASSPGDQPQHF | TGTGCCAGCAGCCCAGGGGACCAGCCCCAGCATTTT
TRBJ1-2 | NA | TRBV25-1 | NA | CASSELGWAGRGYTF | TGTGCCAGCAGTGAATTGGGCTGGGCAGGGAGAGGCTACACCTTC
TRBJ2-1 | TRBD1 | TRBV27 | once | CASSSTGNPYNNEQFF | TGTGCCAGCAGTTCGACAGGGAACCCCTATAACAATGAGCAGTTCTTC